The 23 T cell receptor beta chains below all came from one sample that was sequenced in a study of cytomegalovirus exposure and HLA in healthy donors. The PCR was carried out with 60 Vbeta primers and 13 Jbeta primers. Here immunoSEQ multiplex PCR was the method, and the copy in TCRdb shows in-frame clones only, minus some. The sample has roughly 100,000 clones; approximately 80% are singletons. Sequencing used PBMCs. The source of these receptors is a male donor in good health and CMV-seronegative.

The gene calls are TRBV30 and TRBJ2-1; D perhaps matches TRBD1 (5 bases). The germline V gene has CDR1 GTSNPN and CDR2 SVGIG (reference sequence). The CDR3 is 14 amino acids. Trimming cost V 2 bases and J 0 bases, with 8 bases left between them. The DNA of the CDR3 is TGTGCCTGGAGTAAAGGGGCCTCCTACAATGAGCAGTTCTTC. It is translated as CAWSKGASYNEQFF.

The chain couples TRBV30 to TRBJ1-2; D not resolved. The CDR3 runs to 13 residues. Per germline, CDR1 GTSNPN and CDR2 SVGIG (reference sequence). The ends were cut back, 4 bases at V and 4 bases at J, with 13 bases in the middle. The CDR3 DNA follows: TGTGCCTGGATTCGCGGTGATACCTATGGCTACACCTTC. The encoded protein is CAWIRGDTYGYTF.

This chain uses TRBV18 with TRBJ2-6, with 8 bases that match TRBD1. J was trimmed by 0 bases and V by 3 bases; bases with no gene match: 7. The CDR3 consists of 18 residues. Per the germline V gene, CDR1 is KGHSH and CDR2 is LQKENI. The CDR3 bases are TGTGCCAGCTCACCCGTCGGGACAGGCCACTCTGGGGCCAACGTCCTGACTTTC. This gives the protein CASSPVGTGHSGANVLTF.

This chain uses TRBV19 with TRBJ2-5; D ambiguous. The DNA end favors TRBJ2-7, so the J call may be wrong. The CDR3 runs 11 residues. Germline V gene lookup returns CDR1 LNHDA and CDR2 SQIVND (reference sequence). The CDR3 loop is CATRQSYEQYF. The CDR3 DNA sequence: TGTGCGACAAGACAATCCTACGAGCAGTACTTC.

DNA of the CDR3: TGTGCCAGCAGCCCTGCTAGGAGCTCCTACAATGAGCAGTTCTTC. Its translation is CASSPARSSYNEQFF. This chain joins TRBV11-1 and TRBJ2-1, with D unresolved. Germline V gives CDR1 SGHAT, CDR2 FQDESV (reference sequence). V dropped 5 bases and J dropped 0 bases, with 11 bases sitting between them. This CDR3 has 15 amino acids.

The J gene is TRBJ1-1, the V gene TRBV30, with 7 positions matching TRBD1. V gave up 2 bases and J gave up 8 bases; unmatched junction bases: 5. Looked up from germline, CDR1 is GTSNPN and CDR2 is SVGIG (reference sequence). The CDR3 covers 12 residues. CDR3 nucleotide sequence: TGTGCCTGGAGTCCAGGGACAGTAGAAGCTTTCTTT. It yields the protein CAWSPGTVEAFF.

This clone occurred a few times. The chain carries TRBV6-4 and TRBJ2-3, with TRBD2 matching 10 bases. The CDR3 covers 16 residues. The ends lost 2 bases at V and 1 base at J; junction bases unmatched: 3. CDR1 and CDR2 from the germline V gene are MRHNA and SNTAGT. The CDR3 protein is CASSDQAGGGTDTQYF. The CDR3 DNA reads TGTGCCAGCAGTGACCAAGCGGGAGGGGGCACAGATACGCAGTATTTT.

This clone was counted only a few times. With only one base between it and a far larger clone, this is likely a read error. The gene calls are TRBV5-1 and TRBJ2-2; 14 bases fit TRBD2. Germline loops: CDR1 SGHRS, CDR2 YFSETQ. The V and J ends lost 1 base and 3 bases, in that order; junction bases with no gene match: 8. The CDR3 sequence is 19 residues long. The CDR3: CASSLPRTSGRNYTGELFF. DNA for the CDR3: TGCGCCAGCAGCTTGCCGCGGACTAGCGGGAGGAACTACACCGGGGAGCTGTTTTTT.

This chain links TRBV5-6 with TRBJ2-7; TRBD1 aligns across 8 bases. CDR3 length: 13 amino acids. J gave up 1 base and V 5 bases, and 2 bases lay outside the gene matches. Germline-derived CDR1 and CDR2 are SGHDT and YYEEEE. The CDR3 DNA sequence: TGTGCCAGCAGTGGACAGGGTTCCTACGAGCAGTACTTC. This codes for CASSGQGSYEQYF.

The CDR3 protein is CASSMGQGAMGNEQFF. The CDR3 nucleotides read TGTGCCAGTAGTATGGGGCAGGGGGCGATGGGAAATGAGCAGTTCTTC. The chain carries TRBV19 and TRBJ2-1; TRBD1 aligns across 8 bases. Germline-derived CDR1 and CDR2 are LNHDA and SQIVND (reference sequence). V gave up 3 bases and J gave up 7 bases; unmatched junction bases: 11. The CDR3 consists of 16 residues.

The chain employs TRBV28 and TRBJ1-1; D not resolved. From germline, CDR1 is MDHEN and CDR2 SYDVKM. V lost 3 bases to trimming and J lost 8 bases, with 16 bases between them. The CDR3 runs 14 residues. The chain's CDR3 is CASSLTRLSFEAFF. In nucleotides, the CDR3 is TGTGCCAGCAGTTTGACCAGGCTATCGTTCGAAGCTTTCTTT.

Worth noting for this clone: The junction does not match germline at one end; this may be a read error. The chain uses TRBV4-1 and TRBJ1-3; the D is unclear. Germline V lookup: CDR1 MGHRA, CDR2 YSYEKL. The CDR3 extends over 18 amino acids. The CDR3 region is CASTQLMGAGRSGNTIYF. CDR3 in DNA: TGCGCCAGCACCCAATTGATGGGTGCAGGCCGCTCTGGAAACACCATATATTTT.

The chain employs TRBV4-2 and TRBJ1-4; D unresolved. This CDR3 is 17 amino acids long. V shed 1 base and J shed 0 bases, with 12 bases lying between them. CDR1 is LGHNA and CDR2 is YNFKEQ in the germline V gene. The CDR3 region has the DNA TGTGCCAGCAGCCAAGGAGGAGCGGAGGCAACTAATGAAAAACTGTTTTTT. It translates to CASSQGGAEATNEKLFF.

The chain has TRBV25-1 and TRBJ2-5, with TRBD2 as a possible D gene (7 bases). The germline V gene encodes CDR1 MGHDK and CDR2 SYGVNS. CDR3 length: 15 residues. Trimming pared 4 bases from V and 5 bases from J, leaving 17 bases between. The CDR3 protein is CASSGRGGARETQYF. The CDR3 region has the DNA TGTGCCAGCAGTGGGCGAGGGGGGGCGAGGGAGACCCAGTACTTC.

This clone was detected a few times. In DNA form, the CDR3 reads TGTGCCAGCAGTTTGGGGAGACAGGGCAATCAGCCCCAGCATTTT. Its protein product is CASSLGRQGNQPQHF. The chain uses TRBV6-1 and TRBJ1-5; D possibly corresponds to TRBD1 (6 bases). From germline, CDR1 is MNHNS and CDR2 SASEGT. Trimming left V 5 bases short and J 2 bases short, with 13 bases between. The CDR3 spans 15 residues.

This clone was found once. This rearrangement joins TRBV15 to TRBJ2-3, with 9 bases fitting TRBD2. With V trimmed by 2 bases and J by 3 bases, 9 bases remained unmatched. CDR1 and CDR2 from the germline V gene are LNHNV and YYDKDF (reference sequence). CDR3 length: 17 amino acids. This CDR3 is CATSRSRGLAGTDTQYF. The CDR3 bases are TGTGCCACCAGCAGATCCCGAGGGCTAGCGGGAACAGATACGCAGTATTTT.

This chain joins TRBV5-4 and TRBJ2-1; D might be TRBD2 (7 bases). V lost 4 bases and J 7 bases, leaving 24 bases between the germline ends. This CDR3 has 17 amino acids. Germline-derived CDR1 and CDR2 are SGHNT and YYREEE (reference sequence). The chain's CDR3 is CASSGVQGGLDPNEQFF. In DNA, the CDR3 is TGTGCCAGCAGCGGGGTACAGGGAGGGCTAGACCCGAATGAGCAGTTCTTC.

This clone has more than one count but fewer than ten. The V and J genes are TRBV9 and TRBJ1-3, with 7 bases aligning to TRBD1. The germline V gene has CDR1 SGDLS and CDR2 YYNGEE. CDR3 length: 15 residues. The J segment lost 2 bases and the V segment lost 0 bases, leaving 2 bases of the junction unmatched. CDR3 region: CASSVGQGPGNTIYF. CDR3 nucleotides: TGTGCCAGCAGCGTAGGACAGGGCCCTGGAAACACCATATATTTT.

V is TRBV2 and J is TRBJ2-5; TRBD2 is a possible D gene (5 bases). CDR1 SNHLY and CDR2 FYNNEI come from the germline V gene. The CDR3 loop spans 13 amino acids. V lost 7 bases to trimming and J lost 3 bases, with 12 bases between them. The CDR3 region is CASNRGREETQYF. CDR3 sequence (DNA): TGTGCCAGCAACCGGGGTCGCGAAGAGACCCAGTACTTC.

The rearrangement links TRBV19 to TRBJ1-5; 9 nucleotides align to TRBD1. Germline CDR1 is LNHDA and CDR2 is SQIVND (reference sequence). The CDR3 length is 13 residues. Trimming took 9 bases from V and 7 from J; bases not matched to a gene: 7. This CDR3 reads CASQQGARQPQHF. CDR3 coding DNA: TGTGCCAGCCAACAGGGGGCGAGACAGCCCCAGCATTTT.

The CDR3: CASSLNQWGVREQFF. CDR3 coding DNA: TGTGCCAGCAGCTTAAATCAATGGGGAGTGAGAGAGCAGTTCTTC. This chain uses TRBV7-2 with TRBJ2-1; tentatively, D is TRBD2 (5 bases). The V and J ends lost 2 bases and 10 bases respectively, with 18 bases between them. Germline V gives CDR1 SGHTA, CDR2 FQGNSA. This CDR3 is 15 amino acids long.

This clone is a singleton in its sample. The chain links TRBV7-9 to TRBJ2-1, with a weak D call TRBD1 (5 bases). Trimming removed 1 base from V and 10 bases from J, with 8 bases in between. The CDR3 is made up of 12 amino acids. Per the germline V gene, CDR1 is SEHNR and CDR2 is FQNEAQ (reference sequence). CDR3 residues: CASSLGTYEQFF. The CDR3 DNA follows: TGTGCCAGCAGCTTAGGGACATACGAGCAGTTCTTC.

V is TRBV2 and J is TRBJ2-3; 8 nucleotides match TRBD2. The V segment lost 7 bases and the J segment 2 bases; nucleotides outside the gene matches: 8. Germline CDR1 reads SNHLY; CDR2 reads FYNNEI. This CDR3 contains 15 residues. The CDR3 nucleotides read TGTGCCAGCACGCCGAGACTAGCGTACACAGATACGCAGTATTTT. Translation gives CASTPRLAYTDTQYF.